Below are 22 T cell receptor beta chains sequenced from a single sample in a study of PD-1 blockade in classical Hodgkin lymphoma. As for time point: cycle 4 day 1 (C4D1), after 6 weeks of nivolumab. Relapses following autologous stem cell transplantation were seen in all patients, with brentuximab vedotin exposure varying. Generated by immunoSEQ multiplex PCR, the TCRdb table keeps only in-frame clones and is missing some. The data contain roughly 30,000 clones, around 85% of them singletons. Sample: peripheral blood mononuclear cells (PBMCs), taken before the fourth cycle of nivolumab. The receptors shown here come from a human donor with classical Hodgkin lymphoma.

The chain has TRBV9 and TRBJ2-3, with TRBD1 matching over 8 bases. The germline CDR1 and CDR2 sequences are SGDLS and YYNGEE. Germline trimming cut 0 bases from V and 5 bases from J; bases unmatched to any gene: 5. CDR3 length: 15 residues. CDR3: CASSVDQGAGDTQYF. The CDR3, as DNA: TGTGCCAGCAGCGTAGATCAGGGGGCGGGAGATACGCAGTATTTT.

The chain joins TRBV10-3 to TRBJ1-2; no clear D gene. The CDR3 covers 15 residues. V lost 0 bases, J lost 3 bases, and 11 bases lay in between. The germline V gene encodes CDR1 ENHRY and CDR2 SYGVKD. The chain's CDR3 is CAISESLTGDYGYTF. In nucleotides, the CDR3 is TGTGCCATCAGTGAGTCGTTGACCGGGGACTATGGCTACACCTTC.

The chain is built from TRBV5-6 and TRBJ2-6; maybe TRBD2 (5 bases). Trimming left V 2 bases short and J 2 bases short, with 5 bases between. Germline V gene sequence: CDR1 SGHDT, CDR2 YYEEEE. The CDR3 is 14 residues long. CDR3 region: CASSFGAGANVLTF. The DNA of the CDR3 is TGTGCCAGCAGCTTCGGGGCTGGGGCCAACGTCCTGACTTTC.

The genes are TRBV18 and TRBJ1-1, with a weak D call TRBD1 (5 bases). This CDR3 has 16 residues. The ends were cut back, 2 bases at V and 2 bases at J, with 15 bases in the middle. Germline V gene lookup returns CDR1 KGHSH and CDR2 LQKENI. The CDR3 nucleotides read TGTGCCAGCTCACCAAAAGTTCGGGGGGTAAACACTGAAGCTTTCTTT. It translates to CASSPKVRGVNTEAFF.

The chain uses TRBV2 and TRBJ2-1; TRBD2 aligns across 12 bases. The CDR3 spans 14 residues. Per germline, CDR1 SNHLY and CDR2 FYNNEI. Unmatched junction bases numbered 1, after V lost 7 bases and J lost 3 bases. CDR3 DNA sequence: TGTGCCAGCAAGGGACTAGCGGGCTACAATGAGCAGTTCTTC. Its protein product is CASKGLAGYNEQFF.

The CDR3 DNA is TGTGCCAGCAGCACGGACTCCGGGACGGGCAATGACTATGGCTACACCTTC. This codes for CASSTDSGTGNDYGYTF. The chain recombines TRBV5-4 with TRBJ1-2; tentatively, D is TRBD1 (5 bases). V dropped 4 bases and J dropped 3 bases, with 22 bases sitting between them. Germline assignment: CDR1 SGHNT and CDR2 YYREEE (reference sequence). The CDR3 contains 17 residues.

The chain links TRBV5-4 to TRBJ1-4, with TRBD1 as a possible D gene (5 bases). This CDR3 is built from 14 residues. From germline, CDR1 is SGHNT and CDR2 YYREEE (reference sequence). Trimming removed 1 base from V and 4 bases from J, with 8 bases in between. The CDR3 here is CASSLWGYNEKLFF. CDR3 nucleotides: TGTGCCAGCAGCTTGTGGGGGTATAATGAAAAACTGTTTTTT.

The rearrangement joins TRBV28 to TRBJ2-7, with D perhaps given as TRBD1 or TRBD2 (5 bases each). Trimming removed 6 bases from V and 2 bases from J, with 17 bases in between. The germline gives CDR1 MDHEN, CDR2 SYDVKM. The CDR3 extends over 15 amino acids. The CDR3 DNA reads as TGTGCCAGCAGGGCAGATCCGGGACGGGCCTACGAGCAGTACTTC. Amino acid sequence: CASRADPGRAYEQYF.

J is TRBJ1-2 and V is TRBV7-9; possibly TRBD1 for D (5 bases). CDR1 and CDR2 (germline): SEHNR, FQNEAQ (reference sequence). The CDR3 totals 14 residues. V gave up 4 bases and J gave up 8 bases, with 17 bases separating them. DNA of the CDR3: TGTGCCAGCAGCTCAGCAGGGTTTTCGGACGGCTACACCTTC. Protein product: CASSSAGFSDGYTF.

The gene calls are TRBV7-3 and TRBJ2-2, with 12 positions matching TRBD1. J lost 3 bases, V lost 3 bases, and 17 bases had no gene match. The CDR3 is 21 amino acids. Germline V gene lookup returns CDR1 SGHTA and CDR2 FQGTGA. The CDR3 sequence is CASSLNFIAGQGALDTGELFF. The CDR3 DNA follows: TGTGCCAGCAGCTTGAATTTTATTGCGGGACAGGGGGCATTGGACACCGGGGAGCTGTTTTTT. The full variable domain, completed using reference TRBV7-3 and TRBJ2-2, is GAGVSQTPSNKVTEKGKYVELRCDPISGHTALYWYRQSLGQGPEFLIYFQGTGAADDSGLPNDRFFAVRPEGSVSTLKIQRTERGDSAVYLCASSLNFIAGQGALDTGELFFGEGSRLTVL.

This sequence joins TRBV4-3 and TRBJ1-2; D gene unclear. Between the trimmed V and J ends, which lost 1 base and 10 bases, there was a span of 13 bases. CDR3 size: 13 residues. From germline, CDR1 is LGHNA and CDR2 YSLEER. The CDR3 region has the DNA TGCGCCAGCAGCCAAGCAGACGGGGTCTACTACACCTTC. It translates to CASSQADGVYYTF.

This rearrangement joins TRBV27 to TRBJ2-1; a weak D match, TRBD2 (6 bases). Germline assignment: CDR1 MNHEY and CDR2 SMNVEV (reference sequence). The germline V and J ends were trimmed by 7 bases and 5 bases, with 9 bases remaining between them. The CDR3 covers 12 residues. The CDR3 bases are TGTGCCAGCATGGGACTGGACAATGAGCAGTTCTTC. This encodes CASMGLDNEQFF.

The chain links TRBV6-5 to TRBJ2-7, with D maybe TRBD2 (5 bases). This CDR3 is 15 amino acids long. Trimming pared 0 bases from V and 3 bases from J, leaving 12 bases between. The germline gives CDR1 MNHEY, CDR2 SVGAGI. Here the CDR3 reads CASSYSPRGHYEQYF. The CDR3 DNA sequence: TGTGCCAGCAGTTACTCGCCAAGAGGGCACTACGAGCAGTACTTC.

The chain has TRBV15 and TRBJ2-3, with D perhaps matching TRBD2 (5 bases). Deletions cut 0 bases from V and 3 bases from J, with 13 bases between. CDR3 length: 16 residues. Germline lookup yields CDR1 LNHNV and CDR2 YYDKDF (reference sequence). The CDR3 bases are TGTGCCACCAGCAGAGATCTAGGAGCGGAAACAGATACGCAGTATTTT. It encodes CATSRDLGAETDTQYF.

The chain has TRBV5-5 and TRBJ1-4, with TRBD1 identical over 9 bases. V was clipped by 2 bases and J by 8 bases; unmatched bases: 7. The germline V gene encodes CDR1 SGHKS and CDR2 YYEKEE (reference sequence). The CDR3 extends over 15 amino acids. This CDR3 is CASSFRDRVGEKLFF. The DNA of the CDR3 is TGTGCCAGCAGCTTCCGGGACAGGGTAGGAGAAAAACTGTTTTTT.

The rearrangement uses TRBV19 and TRBJ1-2, with 7 positions matching TRBD1. Germline trimming cut 9 bases from V and 4 bases from J; bases unmatched to any gene: 20. Germline loops: CDR1 LNHDA, CDR2 SQIVND (reference sequence). The CDR3 is made up of 17 amino acids. CDR3 coding DNA: TGTGCCAGCCGTGCCCCGGGACAGACCCAATTTGGCTATGGCTACACCTTC. Amino acid sequence: CASRAPGQTQFGYGYTF.

This clone was observed a few times. The chain uses TRBV6-5 and TRBJ2-3; D gene ambiguous. Trimming took off 7 bases at V and 4 bases at J, with 6 bases between the two ends. CDR1 MNHEY and CDR2 SVGAGI come from the germline V gene. The length of the CDR3 is 11 residues. CDR3: CASTVADTQYF. CDR3 sequence (DNA): TGTGCCAGCACAGTGGCAGATACGCAGTATTTT.

V and J are TRBV18 and TRBJ1-2; D remains unclear. Trimming shortened V by 4 bases and J by 3 bases, and 15 bases separated the two germline ends. This CDR3 has 15 residues. Germline CDR1 and CDR2: KGHSH and LQKENI. CDR3 loop: CASSQSGSRDYGYTF. In DNA form, the CDR3 reads TGTGCCAGCTCACAGTCCGGGAGTAGGGACTATGGCTACACCTTC.

The rearrangement links TRBV7-9 to TRBJ2-7; D unresolved. CDR1 and CDR2 (germline): SEHNR, FQNEAQ (reference sequence). The CDR3 has 13 residues. The germline V and J ends were trimmed by 1 base and 3 bases, with 7 bases remaining between them. Written as DNA, the CDR3 is TGTGCCAGCAGCTTAGGGCCTGACTACGAGCAGTACGTC. It translates to CASSLGPDYEQYV.

The chain has TRBV15 and TRBJ1-1; D call uncertain. Trimming removed 5 bases from V and 6 bases from J, with 13 bases in between. Germline V lookup: CDR1 LNHNV, CDR2 YYDKDF (reference sequence). There are 13 residues in the CDR3. CDR3 nucleotide sequence: TGTGCCACCAGCGTAAGTGGTCCCGCTGAAGCTTTCTTT. It translates to CATSVSGPAEAFF. The variable domain in full, completed from reference TRBV15 and TRBJ1-1, reads DAMVIQNPRYQVTQFGKPVTLSCSQTLNHNVMYWYQQKSSQAPKLLFHYYDKDFNNEADTPDNFQSRRPNTSFCFLDIRSPGLGDTAMYLCATSVSGPAEAFFGQGTRLTVV.

The rearrangement joins TRBV5-6 to TRBJ2-3; D not resolved. The V gene lost 2 bases and the J gene lost 2 bases, with 15 bases spanning the gap. The germline gives CDR1 SGHDT, CDR2 YYEEEE. The CDR3 extends over 16 amino acids. CDR3 protein: CASSLGRLLVTDTQYF. CDR3 nucleotides: TGTGCCAGCAGCTTAGGCAGACTGTTGGTCACAGATACGCAGTATTTT. The complete variable domain, with remaining parts taken from reference TRBV5-6 and TRBJ2-3, reads DAGVTQSPTHLIKTRGQQVTLRCSPKSGHDTVSWYQQALGQGPQFIFQYYEEEERQRGNFPDRFSGHQFPNYSSELNVNALLLGDSALYLCASSLGRLLVTDTQYFGPGTRLTVL.

This clone has more than one count but fewer than ten. This chain uses TRBV5-1 with TRBJ2-5; 7 positions match TRBD1. Trimming at V came to 0 bases and at J to 8 bases, leaving 13 bases not matched to a gene. Germline V CDR1 and CDR2: SGHRS, YFSETQ. CDR3 size: 16 residues. DNA for the CDR3: TGCGCCAGCAGCTTGGAGTGGGACAGTTCCTGGGAAACCCAGTACTTC. Amino acid sequence: CASSLEWDSSWETQYF.